Each of the 18 T cell receptor beta chains below was sequenced from the same sample in a study of T cell responses to AZD1222 COVID-19 vaccine. Profiling relied on immunoSEQ multiplex PCR, and the TCRdb table lists in-frame clones only, not all of them. The data show some 110,000 clones, around 91% seen once. The material was peripheral blood, obtained on day 0 of AZD1222 vaccination. The origin of the receptors is an adult in good health.

The CDR3 spells CASSEILGQGIGGVGYTF. The CDR3 region has the DNA TGCGCCAGCAGTGAAATTCTGGGACAGGGGATAGGTGGAGTTGGCTACACCTTC. The chain employs TRBV10-2 and TRBJ1-2; 10 bases fit TRBD1. Germline loops: CDR1 WSHSY, CDR2 SAAADI. The junction had 17 bases not matched to a gene; V was cut back by 3 bases and J by 7 bases. This CDR3 is 18 amino acids long.

This clone was seen once. The DNA for the CDR3 is TGTGCCAGCAGCTGCCGGGTGTGGACTGAAGCTTTCTTT. Translated, it gives CASSCRVWTEAFF. The chain couples TRBV11-3 to TRBJ1-1, with D unclear. The CDR3 has 13 residues. Trimming shortened V by 4 bases and J by 5 bases, and 11 bases separated the two germline ends. Germline CDR1 reads SGHNT; CDR2 reads YENEEA.

The chain combines TRBV20-1 with TRBJ2-1; unclear D gene. V shed 2 bases and J shed 8 bases, with 4 bases lying between them. The germline CDR1 and CDR2 sequences are DFQATT and SNEGSKA (reference sequence). The CDR3 runs to 10 residues. In DNA, the CDR3 is TGCAGTGCTAGACTCTATGAGCAGTTCTTC. Its protein product is CSARLYEQFF.

Worth noting for this clone: Its ends do not fully match the called genes, so a read error is possible. J is TRBJ2-2 and V is TRBV4-1; D may be TRBD1 (6 bases). Germline V gives CDR1 MGHRA, CDR2 YSYEKL. The CDR3 spans 14 residues. The CDR3 protein is CASSHVGDTGELFF. The CDR3 DNA is TGCGCCAGCAGCCACGTTGGGGACACGGGGGAGCTGTTTTTT.

The count of this clone is one. V gene TRBV3-1 (or the pseudogene TRBV3-2) combines with J gene TRBJ1-6, with 7 bases matching TRBD1. This CDR3 region has 15 residues. The V segment lost 4 bases and the J segment 7 bases; nucleotides outside the gene matches: 7. The germline V gene encodes CDR1 LGHDT and CDR2 YNNKEL (reference sequence). CDR3 sequence reads: CASSPTTGFNSPLHF. Here the CDR3 DNA reads TGTGCCAGCAGCCCCACGACAGGGTTCAATTCACCCCTCCACTTT.

V is TRBV3-1 (or the pseudogene TRBV3-2) and J is TRBJ2-2, with 13 positions matching TRBD2. V shed 5 bases, J shed 7 bases, and the junction held 4 bases outside the gene matches. Germline CDR1 reads LGHDT; CDR2 reads YNNKEL (reference sequence). The CDR3 covers 15 residues. CDR3 amino acids: CASSSRLAGGGELFF. The DNA of the CDR3 is TGTGCCAGCAGCTCCAGACTAGCGGGGGGCGGGGAGCTGTTTTTT.

J is TRBJ2-1 and V is TRBV18; 11 bases map to TRBD1. This CDR3 has 17 amino acids. CDR1 is KGHSH, CDR2 LQKENI, per germline. J gave up 4 bases and V 4 bases, and 9 bases lay outside the gene matches. The CDR3 DNA reads as TGTGCCAGCTCACTCCCCCTGGGACAGGGGGGGTACAATGAGCAGTTCTTC. Its translation: CASSLPLGQGGYNEQFF.

The chain joins TRBV9 to TRBJ2-3, with D possibly being TRBD2 (6 bases). The CDR3 consists of 18 residues. V lost 0 bases to trimming and J lost 6 bases, with 23 bases between them. The germline gives CDR1 SGDLS, CDR2 YYNGEE. CDR3 residues: CASSVEGMDYPRGDTQYF. In DNA, the CDR3 is TGTGCCAGCAGCGTAGAGGGAATGGACTATCCGCGTGGCGATACGCAGTATTTT.

DNA of the CDR3: TGTGCCAGCAGCAAAGGGGGGGTAGAGACCCAGTACTTC. Protein product: CASSKGGVETQYF. The chain links TRBV21-1 to TRBJ2-5; TRBD2, the table's D call, was not compared with the DNA. TRBV21-1 is marked as a pseudogene. The CDR3 loop spans 13 amino acids.

The chain employs TRBV27 and TRBJ1-5; 10 bases match TRBD1. Per germline, CDR1 MNHEY and CDR2 SMNVEV (reference sequence). With 6 bases clipped from V and 6 bases from J, the junction kept 5 bases outside the gene matches. The CDR3 spans 14 residues. CDR3 loop: CASRGTGDGQPQHF. Here the CDR3 DNA reads TGTGCCAGCAGAGGGACAGGGGACGGTCAGCCCCAGCATTTT.

This sequence joins TRBV2 and TRBJ1-2; D gene uncertain. The length of the CDR3 is 16 residues. Trimming stripped 6 bases from V and 8 bases from J, with 25 bases between. The germline gives CDR1 SNHLY, CDR2 FYNNEI. CDR3 in DNA: TGTGCCAGCAGCAGAGATACCGGGGTCCCGATAGAAGGCTACACCTTC. Protein sequence: CASSRDTGVPIEGYTF.

This chain links TRBV2 with TRBJ2-7; D ambiguous. The CDR3 loop spans 13 amino acids. Germline CDR1 and CDR2: SNHLY and FYNNEI. V gave up 6 bases and J gave up 0 bases, with 9 bases separating them. CDR3 coding DNA: TGTGCCAGCAGGAAAGCCAGCTCCTACGAGCAGTACGTC. It translates to CASRKASSYEQYV.

This chain links TRBV11-3 with TRBJ2-5, with 9 bases lining up with TRBD2. The germline V gene has CDR1 SGHNT and CDR2 YENEEA. The CDR3 is made up of 17 amino acids. With 4 bases clipped from V and 7 bases from J, the junction kept 16 bases outside the gene matches. The CDR3 sequence: CASSSGGLAGQQWTQYF. CDR3 DNA: TGTGCCAGCAGCTCCGGGGGACTAGCTGGGCAACAGTGGACCCAGTACTTC.

The chain is built from TRBV6-6 and TRBJ1-1; D not resolved. V shed 0 bases and J shed 4 bases, with 6 bases lying between them. This CDR3 has 13 amino acids. The germline V gene encodes CDR1 MNHNY and CDR2 SVGAGI (reference sequence). Written as DNA, the CDR3 is TGTGCCAGCAGTTACTCGGGCACCACTGAAGCTTTCTTT. It codes for CASSYSGTTEAFF.

The genes are TRBV5-1 and TRBJ1-1; D not resolved. Germline V gene sequence: CDR1 SGHRS, CDR2 YFSETQ. This CDR3 has 14 residues. Trimming pared 0 bases from V and 5 bases from J, leaving 11 bases between. The chain's CDR3 is CASSLGYGETEAFF. CDR3 DNA: TGCGCCAGCAGCTTGGGATACGGAGAGACTGAAGCTTTCTTT. Together with reference TRBV5-1 and TRBJ1-1, the CDR3 gives the full variable domain: KAGVTQTPRYLIKTRGQQVTLSCSPISGHRSVSWYQQTPGQGLQFLFEYFSETQRNKGNFPGRFSGRQFSNSRSEMNVSTLELGDSALYLCASSLGYGETEAFFGQGTRLTVV.

The chain combines TRBV10-2 with TRBJ1-1; 8 bases align to TRBD1. The V gene's germline CDR1 is WSHSY and CDR2 SAAADI. This CDR3 has 13 amino acids. With V trimmed by 4 bases and J by 3 bases, 1 base remained unmatched. The CDR3 region is CASSVDRDTEAFF. The CDR3 DNA reads as TGCGCCAGCAGTGTGGACAGGGACACTGAAGCTTTCTTT.

This chain connects TRBV7-2 to TRBJ1-3; D is uncertain. CDR1 and CDR2 (germline): SGHTA, FQGNSA. The germline V and J ends were trimmed by 1 base and 3 bases, with 10 bases remaining between them. This CDR3 region has 15 residues. CDR3 DNA: TGTGCCAGCAGCTTAGGGCAACCGCTTGGAAACACCATATATTTT. Protein sequence: CASSLGQPLGNTIYF.

The chain carries TRBV7-9 and TRBJ1-5; D remains ambiguous. Per the germline V gene, CDR1 is SEHNR and CDR2 is FQNEAQ (reference sequence). The V gene lost 4 bases and the J gene lost 10 bases, with 11 bases spanning the gap. This CDR3 comprises 12 residues. The CDR3 loop reads CASSSLSHPQHF. CDR3 in DNA: TGTGCCAGCAGCTCGCTTTCCCACCCCCAGCATTTT.